Listed here are 25 T cell receptor beta chains from one sample, sequenced in a study of T cell responses to AZD1222 COVID-19 vaccine. Sequenced by immunoSEQ multiplex PCR; TCRdb stores in-frame clones only, minus some. The data show 97,000 or so clones, more than 85% seen once. The source material was peripheral blood, sampled on day 0 of AZD1222 vaccination. These receptors originate from an adult in good health.

The V and J genes are TRBV7-9 and TRBJ1-1, with a weak D call TRBD1 (5 bases). The CDR3 runs 13 residues. The germline V gene encodes CDR1 SEHNR and CDR2 FQNEAQ (reference sequence). The ends were cut back, 5 bases at V and 6 bases at J, with 13 bases in the middle. The CDR3 DNA reads as TGTGCCAGCAGCACCGCGGGGGGTTCTGAAGCTTTCTTT. Amino acids: CASSTAGGSEAFF.

V usage is TRBV19 and J usage is TRBJ2-5; TRBD1 or TRBD2 may be the D gene (5 bases each). The CDR3 spans 15 residues. Trimming shortened V by 0 bases and J by 2 bases, and 10 bases separated the two germline ends. CDR1 and CDR2 from the germline V gene are LNHDA and SQIVND (reference sequence). CDR3 residues: CASSIDGGRQETQYF. For the CDR3, the DNA is TGTGCCAGTAGTATAGATGGGGGAAGACAAGAGACCCAGTACTTC.

This chain uses TRBV7-9 with TRBJ1-5, with D unresolved. There are 12 residues in the CDR3. Trimming took 1 base from V and 4 from J, leaving 2 bases between them. Germline CDR1 SEHNR, CDR2 FQNEAQ (reference sequence). CDR3 protein: CASSLENQPQHF. DNA for the CDR3: TGTGCCAGCAGCTTAGAAAATCAGCCCCAGCATTTT.

The J gene is TRBJ2-1, the V gene TRBV19; 14 bases are a match to TRBD2. With V trimmed by 3 bases and J by 9 bases, 4 bases remained unmatched. The CDR3 contains 15 residues. Per the germline V gene, CDR1 is LNHDA and CDR2 is SQIVND (reference sequence). The CDR3, as DNA: TGTGCCAGTAGTATGGGGACTAGCGGGAGAGGTGAGCAGTTCTTC. Its translation is CASSMGTSGRGEQFF. Combining the CDR3 with reference TRBV19 and TRBJ2-1 gives the whole variable domain DGGITQSPKYLFRKEGQNVTLSCEQNLNHDAMYWYRQDPGQGLRLIYYSQIVNDFQKGDIAEGYSVSREKKESFPLTVTSAQKNPTAFYLCASSMGTSGRGEQFFGPGTRLTVL.

This CDR3 reads CASSLGGTGGYEQYF. The CDR3 region has the DNA TGTGCCAGCAGCTTGGGTGGGACAGGGGGCTACGAGCAGTACTTC. The chain joins TRBV5-8 to TRBJ2-7; 11 bases map to TRBD1. Germline CDR1 reads SGHTS; CDR2 reads YDEGEE. After removal of 0 bases from V and 3 bases from J, the junction contained 2 bases not matched to a gene. The CDR3 is 15 residues long.

The count of this clone is one. This sequence joins TRBV27 and TRBJ2-7; D gene ambiguous. Looked up from germline, CDR1 is MNHEY and CDR2 is SMNVEV (reference sequence). The CDR3 runs 12 residues. V was shortened by 1 base and J by 7 bases, with 8 bases between the two germline ends. The CDR3 region is CASSLLGREQYF. As DNA, the CDR3 is TGTGCCAGCAGTTTATTGGGCCGAGAGCAGTACTTC.

The V gene is TRBV2, the J gene TRBJ1-4; 11 nucleotides line up with TRBD1. CDR1 is SNHLY, CDR2 FYNNEI, per germline. The CDR3 covers 15 residues. With 4 bases clipped from V and 9 bases from J, the junction kept 7 bases outside the gene matches. The CDR3 sequence is CASSGTGGPRKKLFF. The CDR3 region has the DNA TGTGCCAGCAGTGGGACAGGGGGCCCCCGGAAAAAACTGTTTTTT.

V gene TRBV28 combines with J gene TRBJ1-3; D may be TRBD1 (6 bases). With 5 bases removed from V and 5 bases from J, the gap between germline ends came to 13 bases. The CDR3 has 14 amino acids. Germline CDR1 reads MDHEN; CDR2 reads SYDVKM. CDR3 sequence: CASSQGFRRNTIYF. The CDR3 bases are TGTGCCAGCAGTCAGGGGTTTCGAAGAAACACCATATATTTT.

The chain links TRBV14 to TRBJ1-2; D unresolved. V was pared by 0 bases and J by 7 bases, with 18 bases between. CDR1 SGHDN and CDR2 FVKESK come from the germline V gene. This CDR3 spans 16 amino acids. CDR3 protein: CASSQDSGSRPFGYTF. As DNA, the CDR3 is TGTGCCAGCAGCCAAGATTCCGGCAGCCGGCCCTTTGGCTACACCTTC.

This rearrangement joins TRBV29-1 to TRBJ1-1; D may be TRBD1 (5 bases). V was clipped by 7 bases and J by 4 bases, with 13 bases between them. CDR1 is SQVTM, CDR2 ANQGSEA, per germline. The CDR3 loop spans 12 amino acids. CDR3 amino acids: CSGDDGGTEAFF. The CDR3 DNA is TGCAGCGGGGACGACGGAGGCACTGAAGCTTTCTTT.

The rearrangement uses TRBV4-3 and TRBJ1-3; D gene uncertain. V lost 2 bases to trimming and J lost 4 bases, with 6 bases between them. The CDR3 has 13 residues. Germline CDR1 reads LGHNA; CDR2 reads YSLEER. Here the CDR3 DNA reads TGCGCCAGCAGCCAATCAAGGGGAAACACCATATATTTT. This sequence encodes CASSQSRGNTIYF.

The rearrangement joins TRBV27 to TRBJ2-3; D gene ambiguous. CDR1 is MNHEY, CDR2 SMNVEV, per germline (reference sequence). The CDR3 is 12 amino acids. With 4 bases removed from V and 6 bases from J, the gap between germline ends came to 8 bases. This CDR3 is CASSSPPDTQYF. The CDR3 region has the DNA TGTGCCAGCAGTTCCCCCCCGGATACGCAGTATTTT.

The chain employs TRBV14 and TRBJ2-1; TRBD2 matches 7 bases. V lost 8 bases to trimming and J lost 6 bases; unmatched junction nucleotides: 10. Germline assignment: CDR1 SGHDN and CDR2 FVKESK. The CDR3 has 14 amino acids. The CDR3 sequence: CASGDRGVINEQFF. CDR3 in DNA: TGTGCCAGCGGGGACCGGGGGGTCATCAATGAGCAGTTCTTC.

This clone was detected only once. V is TRBV5-1 and J is TRBJ2-5; a possible D gene is TRBD2 (5 bases). CDR3 length equals 13 residues. The V end lost 4 bases, the J end lost 1 base, and 8 bases lay between the germline ends. Per the germline V gene, CDR1 is SGHRS and CDR2 is YFSETQ. The CDR3 reads CASSPDFQETQYF. CDR3 in DNA: TGCGCCAGCAGCCCGGACTTCCAAGAGACCCAGTACTTC.

The V call is TRBV18, the J call TRBJ2-7; the match to TRBD1 covers 7 bases. V lost 5 bases and J lost 5; bases outside the gene matches: 3. The germline V gene has CDR1 KGHSH and CDR2 LQKENI. CDR3 length: 12 residues. As DNA, the CDR3 is TGTGCCAGCTCAACCGACAGGGACGAGCAGTACTTC. The encoded protein is CASSTDRDEQYF.

As DNA, the CDR3 is TGTGCCAGCAGCGATCCGGGTCAGCCCCAGCATTTT. Translating it yields CASSDPGQPQHF. The rearrangement joins TRBV7-9 to TRBJ1-5; D gene ambiguous. There are 12 residues in the CDR3. The V and J ends lost 5 bases and 6 bases respectively, with 8 bases between them. The germline V gene encodes CDR1 SEHNR and CDR2 FQNEAQ (reference sequence).

In nucleotides, the CDR3 is TGTGCCAGCAGTCCCCGTGGACAGGGGCTTCCGAGGCCTAATGAAAAACTGTTTTTT. Translation gives CASSPRGQGLPRPNEKLFF. This chain joins TRBV6-6 and TRBJ1-4, with TRBD1 identical over 9 bases. CDR3 length: 19 amino acids. Trimming removed 5 bases from V and 3 bases from J; junction bases left unmatched: 16. Germline CDR1 and CDR2: MNHNY and SVGAGI (reference sequence).

J is TRBJ2-2 and V is TRBV6-5; the D is unclear. Trimming pared 6 bases from V and 9 bases from J, leaving 11 bases between. CDR3 size: 12 residues. Per the germline V gene, CDR1 is MNHEY and CDR2 is SVGAGI. CDR3 sequence (DNA): TGTGCCAGCAGCCACCCCGACCGGGAGCTGTTTTTT. Protein: CASSHPDRELFF.

Comments on this clone: Its ends do not fully match the called genes, so a read error is possible. This sequence joins TRBV2 and TRBJ1-1, with no clear D. Germline V gene data show CDR1 as SNHLY and CDR2 as FYNNEI. The CDR3 covers 13 residues. The CDR3 nucleotides read TGTGCCAGCGGTGACGATGTGAACACTGAAGCTTTCTTT. This sequence encodes CASGDDVNTEAFF. The entire variable domain, with the rest obtained from reference TRBV2 and TRBJ1-1, is as follows: EPEVTQTPSHQVTQMGQEVILRCVPISNHLYFYWYRQILGQKVEFLVSFYNNEISEKSEIFDDQFSVERPDGSNFTLKIRSTKLEDSAMYFCASGDDVNTEAFFGQGTRLTVV.

V usage is TRBV27 and J usage is TRBJ2-7; no clear D gene. The CDR3 has 14 residues. Germline V CDR1 and CDR2: MNHEY, SMNVEV (reference sequence). CDR3 residues: CAFFLQTPSYEQYF. CDR3 bases: TGTGCTTTCTTCTTGCAAACTCCCTCCTACGAGCAGTACTTC.

The chain employs TRBV18 and TRBJ2-2; 8 bases fit TRBD1. The CDR3 has 16 residues. V shed 2 bases, J shed 1 base, and the junction held 3 bases outside the gene matches. CDR1 is KGHSH, CDR2 LQKENI, per germline. CDR3 sequence: CASSPTGTGNTGELFF. In nucleotides, the CDR3 is TGTGCCAGCTCACCAACCGGGACAGGGAACACCGGGGAGCTGTTTTTT.

The gene calls are TRBV4-2 and TRBJ2-2, with TRBD1 matching over 11 bases. CDR1 and CDR2 (germline): LGHNA, YNFKEQ. Trimming removed 4 bases from V and 5 bases from J; junction bases left unmatched: 9. The CDR3 totals 17 residues. The CDR3 loop is CASSLGWGQGDTGELFF. CDR3 DNA sequence: TGTGCCAGCAGCCTAGGGTGGGGACAGGGGGATACCGGGGAGCTGTTTTTT.

This clone occurred a few times. CDR3 DNA sequence: TGTGCCAGCAGCCCCGTCGGGACCTACACAGATACGCAGTATTTT. This sequence encodes CASSPVGTYTDTQYF. V usage is TRBV27 and J usage is TRBJ2-3; D tentatively reads TRBD1 or TRBD2 (5 bases each). The germline V gene encodes CDR1 MNHEY and CDR2 SMNVEV (reference sequence). This CDR3 spans 15 amino acids. V dropped 6 bases and J dropped 2 bases, with 15 bases sitting between them.

The chain couples TRBV4-3 to TRBJ1-1; a weak D match, TRBD1 (6 bases). Trimming cost V 0 bases and J 3 bases, with 14 bases left between them. The CDR3 has 16 residues. The germline gives CDR1 LGHNA, CDR2 YSLEER. The CDR3 bases are TGCGCCAGCAGCCAAGATCGGGCAGGGGTCGACACTGAAGCTTTCTTT. It translates to CASSQDRAGVDTEAFF.

CDR3 in amino acids: CASSHSGGGTQYF. The CDR3, as DNA: TGCGCCAGCAGCCATTCAGGGGGAGGCACGCAGTATTTT. V and J are TRBV4-3 and TRBJ2-3; possible D gene TRBD1, 7 bases. V was clipped by 3 bases and J by 9 bases, with 13 bases between them. The CDR3 is 13 residues long. Germline V lookup: CDR1 LGHNA, CDR2 YSLEER.